What follows describes a single T cell receptor beta chain. Lymphocytes (intraepithelial and lamina propria) were released by processing the graft tissue. The method was immunoSEQ multiplex PCR; TCRdb's version includes in-frame clones alone and lacks a portion of them. The sample lists some 15,000 clones, roughly four fifths occurring once. The CDR3 totals 15 residues. Germline V gene lookup returns CDR1 KGHSH and CDR2 LQKENI. The data are from a study of graft-versus-host responses after intestinal transplantation. Study-level information: Each transplant was multivisceral, liver-intestinal, or isolated intestinal.

The sequenced sample was ileum tissue, obtained around 600 days after intestinal transplantation. The V gene is TRBV18, the J gene TRBJ2-5, with 8 nucleotides matching TRBD2. The DNA end is a closer match to TRBJ2-7, so the J assignment may be wrong. The clonotype originates from a human patient who received an intestinal transplant, so some T cells may come from the graft donor. The CDR3 coding sequence is TGTGCCAGCTCACTAGACTTTAGCGGGGTACACGAGCAGTACTTC. Protein product: CASSLDFSGVHEQYF.